The rows below give T cell receptor beta chains drawn from one sample of a study of cytomegalovirus exposure and HLA in healthy donors. Assay: immunoSEQ multiplex PCR; the TCRdb copy retains only in-frame clones and omits some. The data show tens of thousands of clones, roughly 83% seen once. What was sequenced was PBMCs. These receptors all come from a woman aged 18-29 years in good health and CMV-seropositive. Each CDR3 is given with its conserved first and last residue. D genes are given only for firm matches. Clone size appears in some rows only: once, few, many, or a class for an expanded clone.

CDR3: CASSMGTGAFTGELFF
DNA: TGTGCCAGTAGTATGGGGACAGGGGCCTTCACCGGGGAGCTGTTTTTT
D: TRBD1
J: TRBJ2-2
V: TRBV19
size: NA

CDR3: CASSVPDRWDTEAFF
DNA: TGTGCCAGCAGCGTGCCGGACAGGTGGGACACTGAAGCTTTCTTT
D: TRBD1
J: TRBJ1-1
V: TRBV28
size: NA

CDR3: CASSTDGGDEQFF
DNA: TGTGCCAGTAGTACGGATGGGGGCGATGAGCAGTTCTTC
D: NA
J: TRBJ2-1
V: TRBV19
size: once

CDR3: CASGRGAENTEAFF
DNA: TGTGCCAGCGGGAGGGGGGCCGAAAACACTGAAGCTTTCTTT
D: NA
J: TRBJ1-1
V: TRBV7-9
size: NA

CDR3: CATSGGPRETQYF
DNA: TGTGCCACCAGCGGTGGGCCCCGCGAGACCCAGTACTTC
D: NA
J: TRBJ2-5
V: TRBV15
size: NA

CDR3: CASGTGDRETQYF
DNA: TGTGCCAGCGGGACAGGGGATCGGGAGACCCAGTACTTC
D: TRBD1
J: TRBJ2-5
V: TRBV10-3
size: NA

CDR3: CASRGDSHNEQFF
DNA: TGTGCCAGCAGAGGGGACTCACACAATGAGCAGTTCTTC
D: NA
J: TRBJ2-1
V: TRBV9
size: NA

CDR3: CASSGDNYGYTF
DNA: TGCGCCAGCAGCGGAGATAACTATGGCTACACCTTC
D: NA
J: TRBJ1-2
V: TRBV5-1
size: NA

CDR3: CASRHRDRGDTQYF
DNA: TGTGCCAGCAGACACCGGGACAGAGGGGATACGCAGTATTTT
D: TRBD1
J: TRBJ2-3
V: TRBV6-5
size: few

CDR3: CSVAGESEQYF
DNA: TGCAGCGTCGCAGGGGAGTCCGAGCAGTACTTC
D: NA
J: TRBJ2-7
V: TRBV29-1
size: NA

CDR3: CASSLVVGGEYEQYF
DNA: TGTGCCAGCAGCTTAGTGGTCGGGGGGGAATACGAGCAGTACTTC
D: TRBD2
J: TRBJ2-7
V: TRBV7-2
size: NA

CDR3: CASSQDLGQETQYF
DNA: TGTGCCAGCAGCCAAGATCTCGGTCAAGAGACCCAGTACTTC
D: NA
J: TRBJ2-5
V: TRBV14
size: NA

CDR3: CASSQASGARYEQYF
DNA: TGTGCCAGCAGCCAGGCTAGCGGGGCGCGCTACGAGCAGTACTTC
D: TRBD2
J: TRBJ2-7
V: TRBV14
size: NA

CDR3: CASSQERGRPNEKLFF
DNA: TGCGCCAGCAGCCAAGAGAGAGGGCGGCCTAATGAAAAACTGTTTTTT
D: NA
J: TRBJ1-4
V: TRBV4-1
size: NA

CDR3: CASSLNYEQYF
DNA: TGTGCCAGCAGCCTAAACTACGAGCAGTACTTC
D: NA
J: TRBJ2-7
V: TRBV4-2
size: NA

CDR3: CASSGQDSGANVLTF
DNA: TGTGCCAGCAGCGGACAGGACTCTGGGGCCAACGTCCTGACTTTC
D: NA
J: TRBJ2-6
V: TRBV9
size: NA

CDR3: CASSDGLAGGPRNEQFF
DNA: TGCGCCAGCAGTGATGGGCTGGCGGGGGGGCCGCGGAATGAGCAGTTCTTC
D: TRBD2
J: TRBJ2-1
V: TRBV10-1
size: NA

CDR3: CASSVVGGGRSGDTQYF
DNA: TGTGCCAGCAGCGTGGTTGGCGGGGGGCGCTCGGGAGATACGCAGTATTTT
D: TRBD2
J: TRBJ2-3
V: TRBV9
size: NA

CDR3: CASSTWTSGEDNEQFF
DNA: TGTGCCAGCTCAACCTGGACTAGCGGGGAAGACAATGAGCAGTTCTTC
D: TRBD2
J: TRBJ2-1
V: TRBV18
size: once

CDR3: CASSVPGLSFNGYTF
DNA: TGTGCCAGCAGCGTCCCGGGACTCTCTTTTAATGGCTACACCTTC
D: NA
J: TRBJ1-2
V: TRBV9
size: NA

CDR3: CASSSRDRAEAFF
DNA: TGTGCCAGCAGTTCCCGGGACAGGGCTGAAGCTTTCTTT
D: TRBD1
J: TRBJ1-1
V: TRBV6-5
size: NA

CDR3: CASKREGVMDF
DNA: TGTGCCAGCAAAAGAGAGGGAGTCATGGACTTC
D: NA
J: TRBJ1-2
V: TRBV28
size: NA

CDR3: CASSGQGLPGETQYF
DNA: TGCGCCAGCAGCGGCCAGGGACTACCAGGGGAGACCCAGTACTTC
D: TRBD2
J: TRBJ2-5
V: TRBV4-3
size: NA

CDR3: CASSPAGTVNTEAFF
DNA: TGTGCCAGCAGCCCCGCTGGGACAGTGAACACTGAAGCTTTCTTT
D: TRBD1
J: TRBJ1-1
V: TRBV11-3
size: NA

CDR3: CASSKAVAPGETQYF
DNA: TGTGCCAGCAGCAAAGCGGTAGCACCAGGGGAGACCCAGTACTTC
D: NA
J: TRBJ2-5
V: TRBV21-1
size: NA

CDR3: CASSLAGGNAYEQYF
DNA: TGTGCCAGCAGCTTAGCAGGAGGGAATGCCTACGAGCAGTACTTC
D: NA
J: TRBJ2-7
V: TRBV7-6
size: NA

CDR3: CASSPPGRGASGVELFF
DNA: TGTGCCAGCAGCCCCCCGGGGCGGGGGGCCTCAGGAGTGGAGCTGTTTTTT
D: TRBD2
J: TRBJ2-2
V: TRBV7-8
size: NA

CDR3: CASSIETDRVGANVLTF
DNA: TGTGCCAGTAGTATAGAGACAGACAGGGTTGGGGCCAACGTCCTGACTTTC
D: TRBD1
J: TRBJ2-6
V: TRBV19
size: once

CDR3: CASSPPAGFSTDTQYF
DNA: TGTGCCAGCTCACCACCGGCGGGTTTCAGCACAGATACGCAGTATTTT
D: NA
J: TRBJ2-3
V: TRBV18
size: NA

CDR3: CASSIGRKIRGYTEAFF
DNA: TGTGCCAGTAGTATCGGACGCAAGATCAGGGGGTACACTGAAGCTTTCTTT
D: TRBD1
J: TRBJ1-1
V: TRBV19
size: few

CDR3: CASRKQDYEQYF
DNA: TGTGCCAGCAGGAAACAAGACTACGAGCAGTACTTC
D: NA
J: TRBJ2-7
V: TRBV7-9
size: NA

CDR3: CASSESTGPETQYF
DNA: TGCGCCAGCAGTGAGTCTACAGGGCCAGAGACCCAGTACTTC
D: NA
J: TRBJ2-5
V: TRBV10-1
size: NA

CDR3: CSARESEKLFF
DNA: TGCAGTGCCCGGGAGTCAGAAAAACTGTTTTTT
D: NA
J: TRBJ1-4
V: TRBV20-1
size: NA

CDR3: CASSLLGPAGGPDLYEQYF
DNA: TGCGCCAGCAGCTTGCTAGGTCCAGCGGGGGGCCCAGACCTGTACGAGCAGTACTTC
D: TRBD2
J: TRBJ2-7
V: TRBV5-1
size: NA

CDR3: CATSLTRQGNQPQHF
DNA: TGTGCCACCAGTTTGACTAGACAGGGGAATCAGCCCCAGCATTTT
D: TRBD1
J: TRBJ1-5
V: TRBV15
size: NA

CDR3: CASSSLQGGGNEQFF
DNA: TGCGCCAGCAGCTCACTACAGGGGGGAGGCAATGAGCAGTTCTTC
D: TRBD1
J: TRBJ2-1
V: TRBV4-3
size: NA

CDR3: CASSSPGTLNTEAFF
DNA: TGTGCCAGCAGCTCCCCGGGGACTCTGAACACTGAAGCTTTCTTT
D: NA
J: TRBJ1-1
V: TRBV28
size: NA

CDR3: CASSLSTSGGKTQYF
DNA: TGTGCCAGCAGCTTGTCCACTAGCGGGGGAAAGACCCAGTACTTC
D: TRBD2
J: TRBJ2-5
V: TRBV7-2
size: NA

CDR3: CASSFSAGGAYGYTF
DNA: TGTGCCAGCAGTTTCTCGGCAGGGGGTGCCTATGGCTACACCTTC
D: TRBD1
J: TRBJ1-2
V: TRBV28
size: NA

CDR3: CASSRQTDLSYNEQFF
DNA: TGCGCCAGCAGCCGACAAACAGACCTCTCCTACAATGAGCAGTTCTTC
D: NA
J: TRBJ2-1
V: TRBV4-1
size: NA

CDR3: CASSMDSSVGRYEQYF
DNA: TGTGCCAGTAGTATGGATAGCTCTGTAGGCCGCTACGAGCAGTACTTC
D: NA
J: TRBJ2-7
V: TRBV19
size: NA

CDR3: CASTRSGQGRHEQYF
DNA: TGTGCCAGCACCCGATCTGGACAGGGGAGGCACGAGCAGTACTTC
D: TRBD1
J: TRBJ2-7
V: TRBV27
size: NA

CDR3: CASSPASGGTRQFF
DNA: TGTGCCAGCAGCCCAGCTAGCGGGGGGACCCGACAGTTCTTC
D: TRBD2
J: TRBJ2-1
V: TRBV7-2
size: NA